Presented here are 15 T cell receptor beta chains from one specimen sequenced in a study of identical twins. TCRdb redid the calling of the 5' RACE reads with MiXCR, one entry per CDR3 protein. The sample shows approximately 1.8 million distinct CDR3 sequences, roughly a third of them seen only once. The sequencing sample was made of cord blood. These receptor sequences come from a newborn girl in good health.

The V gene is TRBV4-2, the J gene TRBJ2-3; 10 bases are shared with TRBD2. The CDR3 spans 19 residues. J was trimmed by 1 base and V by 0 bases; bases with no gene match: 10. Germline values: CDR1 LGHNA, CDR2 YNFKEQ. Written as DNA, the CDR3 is TGTGCCAGCAGCCAAGATCGGCTAGCGGGAGTAGGAGGCACAGATACGCAGTATTTT. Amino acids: CASSQDRLAGVGGTDTQYF.

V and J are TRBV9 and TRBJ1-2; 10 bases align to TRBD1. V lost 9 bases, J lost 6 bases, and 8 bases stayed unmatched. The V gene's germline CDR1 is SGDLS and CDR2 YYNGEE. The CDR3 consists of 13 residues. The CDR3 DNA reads TGTGCCATGCGAAGACAGGGGGCGGATGGCTACACCTTC. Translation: CAMRRQGADGYTF.

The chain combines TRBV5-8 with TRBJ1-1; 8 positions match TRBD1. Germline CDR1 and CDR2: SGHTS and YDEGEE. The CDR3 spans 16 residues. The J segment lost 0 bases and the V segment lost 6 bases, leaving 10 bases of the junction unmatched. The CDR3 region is CASTKRTGWVNTEAFF. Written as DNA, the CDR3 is TGTGCCAGCACTAAGAGGACAGGGTGGGTGAACACTGAAGCTTTCTTT.

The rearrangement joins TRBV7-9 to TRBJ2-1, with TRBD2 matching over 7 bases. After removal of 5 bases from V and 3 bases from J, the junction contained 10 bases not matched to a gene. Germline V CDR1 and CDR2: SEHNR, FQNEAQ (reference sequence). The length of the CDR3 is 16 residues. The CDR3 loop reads CASSLGSSGNYNEQFF. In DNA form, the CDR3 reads TGTGCCAGCAGCCTAGGGTCCAGCGGGAACTACAATGAGCAGTTCTTC.

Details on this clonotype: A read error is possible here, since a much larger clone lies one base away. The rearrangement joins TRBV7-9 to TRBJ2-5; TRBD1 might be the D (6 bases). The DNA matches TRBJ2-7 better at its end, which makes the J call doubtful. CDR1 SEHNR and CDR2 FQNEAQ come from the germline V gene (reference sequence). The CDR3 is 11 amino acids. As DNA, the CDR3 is TGTGCCAGTGGACAGACCCACGAGCAGTACTTC. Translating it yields CASGQTHEQYF.

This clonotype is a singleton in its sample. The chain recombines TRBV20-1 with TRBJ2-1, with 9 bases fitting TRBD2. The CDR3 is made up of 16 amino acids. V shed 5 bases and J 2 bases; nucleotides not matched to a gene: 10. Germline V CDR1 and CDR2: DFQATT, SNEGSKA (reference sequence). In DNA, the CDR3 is TGCAGTGCTGAGGAGTTTCTAGCGGGACCCTACAATGAGCAGTTCTTC. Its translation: CSAEEFLAGPYNEQFF.

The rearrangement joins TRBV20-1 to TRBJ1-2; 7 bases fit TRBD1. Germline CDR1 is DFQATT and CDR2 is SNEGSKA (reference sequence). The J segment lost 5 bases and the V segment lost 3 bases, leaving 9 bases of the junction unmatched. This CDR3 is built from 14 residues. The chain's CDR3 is CSASPRQGGYGYTF. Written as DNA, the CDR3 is TGCAGTGCTAGTCCGAGACAGGGTGGATATGGCTACACCTTC.

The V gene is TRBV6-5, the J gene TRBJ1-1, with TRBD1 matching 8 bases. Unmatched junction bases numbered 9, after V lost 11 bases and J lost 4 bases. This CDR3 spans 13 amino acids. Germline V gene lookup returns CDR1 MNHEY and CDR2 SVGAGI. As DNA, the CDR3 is TGTGCCGCGAGGGTTGGGACAGGCACTGAAGCTTTCTTT. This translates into CAARVGTGTEAFF.

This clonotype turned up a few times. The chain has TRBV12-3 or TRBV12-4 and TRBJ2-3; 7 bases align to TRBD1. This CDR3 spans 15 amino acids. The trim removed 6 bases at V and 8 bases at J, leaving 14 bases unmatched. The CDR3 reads CASRGTALSGGTQYF. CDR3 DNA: TGTGCCAGCAGAGGGACAGCCCTAAGTGGAGGTACGCAGTATTTT.

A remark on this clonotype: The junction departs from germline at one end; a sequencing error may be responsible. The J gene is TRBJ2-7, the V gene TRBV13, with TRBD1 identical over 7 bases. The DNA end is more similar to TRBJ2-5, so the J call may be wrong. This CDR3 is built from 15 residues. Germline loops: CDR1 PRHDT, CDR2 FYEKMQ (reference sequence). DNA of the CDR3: TGTGCCAGCAGCTTTATACAGGGGATCCAAGGGACCCAGTACTTC. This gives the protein CASSFIQGIQGTQYF.

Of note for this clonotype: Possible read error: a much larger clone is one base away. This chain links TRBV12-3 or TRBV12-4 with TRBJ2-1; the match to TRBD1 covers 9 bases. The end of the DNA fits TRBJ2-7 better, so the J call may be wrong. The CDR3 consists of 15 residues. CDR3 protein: CASSDTGGAYNEQYF. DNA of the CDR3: TGTGCCAGCAGTGACACAGGGGGCGCCTACAATGAGCAGTACTTC.

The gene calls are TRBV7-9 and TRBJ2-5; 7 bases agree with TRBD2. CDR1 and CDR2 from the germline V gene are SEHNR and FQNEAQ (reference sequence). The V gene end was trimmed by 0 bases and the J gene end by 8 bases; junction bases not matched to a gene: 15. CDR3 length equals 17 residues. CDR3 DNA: TGTGCCAGCAGCTTAGCAGGGCTAGCGGAGACCAAGAGAACCCAGTACTTC. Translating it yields CASSLAGLAETKRTQYF.

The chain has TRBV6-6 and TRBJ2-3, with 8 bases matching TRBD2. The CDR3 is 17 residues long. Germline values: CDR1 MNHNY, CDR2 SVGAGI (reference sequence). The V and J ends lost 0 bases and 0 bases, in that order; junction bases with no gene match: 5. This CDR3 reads CASSYSPGTSSTDTQYF. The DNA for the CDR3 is TGTGCCAGCAGTTACTCCCCCGGGACTAGTAGCACAGATACGCAGTATTTT.

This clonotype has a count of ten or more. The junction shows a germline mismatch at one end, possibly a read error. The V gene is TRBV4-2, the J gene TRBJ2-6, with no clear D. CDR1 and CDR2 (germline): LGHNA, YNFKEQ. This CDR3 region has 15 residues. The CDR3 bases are TGCGCCAGCAGCCAAGACAACTCTGGGGCCAACGTCCTGACTTTC. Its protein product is CASSQDNSGANVLTF.

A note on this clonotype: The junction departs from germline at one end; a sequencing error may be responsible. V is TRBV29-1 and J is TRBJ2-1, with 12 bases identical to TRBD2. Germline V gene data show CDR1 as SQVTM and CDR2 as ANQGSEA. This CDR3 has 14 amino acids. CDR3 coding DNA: TGCAGCGTTGCCCGACTAGCGGGAGAGAGTGAGCGGTTCTTC. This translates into CSVARLAGESERFF.